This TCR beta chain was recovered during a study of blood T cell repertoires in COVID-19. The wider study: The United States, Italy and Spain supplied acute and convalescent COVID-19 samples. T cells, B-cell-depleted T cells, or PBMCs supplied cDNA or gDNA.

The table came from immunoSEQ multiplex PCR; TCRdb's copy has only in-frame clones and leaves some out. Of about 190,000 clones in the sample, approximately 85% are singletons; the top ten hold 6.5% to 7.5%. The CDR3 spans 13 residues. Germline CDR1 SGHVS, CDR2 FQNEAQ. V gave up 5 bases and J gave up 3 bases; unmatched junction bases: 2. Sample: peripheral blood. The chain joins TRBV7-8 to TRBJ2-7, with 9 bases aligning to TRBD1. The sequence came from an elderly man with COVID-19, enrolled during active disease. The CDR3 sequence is CASSRDRVYEQYF. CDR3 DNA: TGTGCCAGCAGCCGGGACAGGGTCTACGAGCAGTACTTC. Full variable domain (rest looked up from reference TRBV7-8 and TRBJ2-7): GAGVSQSPRYKVAKRGQDVALRCDPISGHVSLFWYQQALGQGPEFLTYFQNEAQLDKSGLPSDRFFAERPEGSVSTLKIQRTQQEDSAVYLCASSRDRVYEQYFGPGTRLTVT.